One sample yielded the 2 T cell receptor beta chains listed below, sequenced in a study of yellow fever vaccine responses in identical twins. TCRdb reanalysed the RT-PCR reads using MiXCR and keeps one entry per CDR3 protein. The sample carries over 5,500 distinct CDR3 sequences, around 83% recorded once. The source was T cells from blood (PBMCs), unsorted or a sorted subset (not recorded which), collected before or after yellow fever vaccination (not recorded which). These TCRs come from a woman between 18 and 29 years old who received the yellow fever vaccine.

The chain uses TRBV29-1 and TRBJ2-7; 8 bases match TRBD1. This CDR3 comprises 12 residues. J was trimmed by 4 bases and V by 8 bases; bases with no gene match: 7. From germline, CDR1 is SQVTM and CDR2 ANQGSEA. CDR3 sequence reads: CSTTDREYEQYF. DNA for the CDR3: TGCAGCACGACGGACAGGGAGTACGAGCAGTACTTC.

The chain links TRBV9 to TRBJ1-1; no definite D call. V was clipped by 1 base and J by 5 bases, with 9 bases between them. This CDR3 has 13 amino acids. Germline CDR1 SGDLS, CDR2 YYNGEE. Here the CDR3 DNA reads TGTGCCAGCAGCGTATCGCCCAAAACTGAAGCTTTCTTT. Translated: CASSVSPKTEAFF.